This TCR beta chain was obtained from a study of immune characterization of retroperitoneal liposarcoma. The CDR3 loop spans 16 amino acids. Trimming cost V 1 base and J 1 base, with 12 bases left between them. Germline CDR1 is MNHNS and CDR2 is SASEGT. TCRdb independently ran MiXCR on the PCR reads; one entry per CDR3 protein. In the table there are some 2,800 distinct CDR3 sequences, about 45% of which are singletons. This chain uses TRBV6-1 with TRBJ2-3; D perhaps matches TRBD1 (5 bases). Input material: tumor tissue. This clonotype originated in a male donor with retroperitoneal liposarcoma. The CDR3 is CASSEDKGFRTDTQYF. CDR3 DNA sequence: TGTGCCAGCAGTGAAGACAAGGGGTTCCGCACAGATACGCAGTATTTT.